The clone carrying this T cell receptor (beta chain) was seen once. The record originates from a study of shared clonotypes between healthy human individuals. Method: immunoSEQ multiplex PCR; TCRdb's copy keeps in-frame clones and lacks some. This table holds millions of clones, around 95% found once. Germline loops: CDR1 KGHSH, CDR2 LQKENI. The CDR3 loop spans 16 amino acids. V gave up 2 bases and J gave up 4 bases; unmatched junction bases: 7. The origin of this receptor is a man aged 18 to 35 in good health. What was sequenced was naive CD4+ T cells sorted from blood. The subset: CD45RA+ positively selected. The genes are TRBV18 and TRBJ2-1; 8 nucleotides match TRBD2. CDR3 nucleotides: TGTGCCAGCTCACCAACGGGGGGGCAGTTTTACAATGAGCAGTTCTTC. Protein: CASSPTGGQFYNEQFF.